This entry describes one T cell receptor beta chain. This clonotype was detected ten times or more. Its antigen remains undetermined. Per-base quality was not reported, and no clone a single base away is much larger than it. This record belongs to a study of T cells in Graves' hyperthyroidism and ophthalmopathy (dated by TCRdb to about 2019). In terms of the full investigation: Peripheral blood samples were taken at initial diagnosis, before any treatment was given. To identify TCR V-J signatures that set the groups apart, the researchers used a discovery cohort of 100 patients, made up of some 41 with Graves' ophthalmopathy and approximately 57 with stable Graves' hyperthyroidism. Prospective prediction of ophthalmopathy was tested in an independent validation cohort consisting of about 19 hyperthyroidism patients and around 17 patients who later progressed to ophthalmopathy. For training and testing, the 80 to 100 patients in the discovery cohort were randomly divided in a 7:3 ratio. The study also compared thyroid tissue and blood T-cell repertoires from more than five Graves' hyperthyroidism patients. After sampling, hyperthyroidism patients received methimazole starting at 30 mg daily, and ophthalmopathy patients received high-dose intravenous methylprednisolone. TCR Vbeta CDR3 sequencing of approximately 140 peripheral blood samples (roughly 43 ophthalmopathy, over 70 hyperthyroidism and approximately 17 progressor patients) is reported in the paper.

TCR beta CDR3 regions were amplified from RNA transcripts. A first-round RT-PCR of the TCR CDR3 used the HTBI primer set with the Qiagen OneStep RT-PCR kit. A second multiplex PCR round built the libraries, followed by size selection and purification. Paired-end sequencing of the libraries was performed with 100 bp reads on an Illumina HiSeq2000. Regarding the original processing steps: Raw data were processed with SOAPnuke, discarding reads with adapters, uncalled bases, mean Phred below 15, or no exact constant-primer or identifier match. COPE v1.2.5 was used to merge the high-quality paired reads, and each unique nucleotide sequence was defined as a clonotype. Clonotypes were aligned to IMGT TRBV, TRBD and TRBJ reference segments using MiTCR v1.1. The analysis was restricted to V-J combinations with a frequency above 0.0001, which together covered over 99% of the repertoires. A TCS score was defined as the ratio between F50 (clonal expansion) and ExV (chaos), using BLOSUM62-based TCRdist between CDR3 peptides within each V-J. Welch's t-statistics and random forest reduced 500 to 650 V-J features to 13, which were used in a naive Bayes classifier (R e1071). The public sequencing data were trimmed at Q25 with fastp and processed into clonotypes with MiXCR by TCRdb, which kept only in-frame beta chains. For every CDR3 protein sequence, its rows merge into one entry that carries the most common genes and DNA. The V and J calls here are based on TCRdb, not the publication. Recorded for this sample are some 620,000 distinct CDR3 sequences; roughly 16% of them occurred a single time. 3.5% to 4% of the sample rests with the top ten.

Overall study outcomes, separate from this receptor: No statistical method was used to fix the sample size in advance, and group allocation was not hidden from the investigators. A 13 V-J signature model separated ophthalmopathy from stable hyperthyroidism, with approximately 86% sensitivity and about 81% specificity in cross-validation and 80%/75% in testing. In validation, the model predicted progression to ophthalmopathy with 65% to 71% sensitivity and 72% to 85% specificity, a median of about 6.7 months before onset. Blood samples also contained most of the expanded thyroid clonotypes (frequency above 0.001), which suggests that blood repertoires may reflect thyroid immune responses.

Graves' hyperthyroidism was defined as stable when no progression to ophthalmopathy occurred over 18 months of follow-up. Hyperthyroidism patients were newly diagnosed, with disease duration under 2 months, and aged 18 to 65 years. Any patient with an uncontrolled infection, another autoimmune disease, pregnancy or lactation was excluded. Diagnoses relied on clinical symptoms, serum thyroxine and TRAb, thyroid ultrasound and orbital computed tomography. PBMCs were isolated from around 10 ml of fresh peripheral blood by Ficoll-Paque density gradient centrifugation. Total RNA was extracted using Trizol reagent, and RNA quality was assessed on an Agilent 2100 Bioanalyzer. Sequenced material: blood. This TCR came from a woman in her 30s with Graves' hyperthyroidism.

The DNA sequence is as follows: TGTGCCAGCTCACGTTATGGGCCGACCGTAATCGACACTGAAGCTTTCTTT. Its translation is CASSRYGPTVIDTEAFF. The sequence joins TRBV6-1 to TRBJ1-1, with no confidently assigned D gene. The CDR3 numbers 17 residues from cysteine through phenylalanine. Of all the DNA, just the CDR3 is kept, 51 bases in frame from base 1. CDR1 and CDR2 are drawn from the germline V gene: MNHNS, SASEGT. A distance of 25 bases separates the germline ends of V and J, which lose 8 bases and 3 bases respectively.